Sequencing of this TCR beta chain was carried out in a study of identical twins. Whole-study results and caveats: Models underestimated TCR alpha sharing (out-of-frame) in monozygotic twins.

Note on this clonotype: What it binds is unknown.

V was pared by 7 bases and J by 7 bases, with 16 bases between. CDR1 LNHDA and CDR2 SQIVND come from the germline V gene (reference sequence). CDR3 length equals 13 residues. TCRdb used MiXCR to reprocess the 5' RACE reads, holding one entry per CDR3 protein. The sample has 700,000 or so distinct CDR3 sequences, roughly 8% seen once. These data were also filed under a second study, of yellow fever vaccine responses in identical twins.

The chain is built from TRBV19 and TRBJ1-2; weak D call: TRBD1 (6 bases). This clonotype was obtained from a woman younger than 30 in good health. The sequenced sample consisted of PBMCs. CDR3 DNA sequence: TGTGCCAGTATAGCGGGACAAATCGGTGGCTACACCTTC. Amino acids: CASIAGQIGGYTF.